The 24 T cell receptor beta chains below all came from one sample that was sequenced in a study of graft-versus-host responses after intestinal transplantation. Using immunoSEQ multiplex PCR, the repertoire was profiled, and TCRdb retains in-frame clones only, with some absent. The sample contains about 100,000 clones, more than 85% of which appear only once. These receptors' antigens are unknown. The specimen was unstimulated CD4+ T cells sorted from spleen or lymph node cells, collected before transplant. These receptors were obtained from a human donor who was the organ donor for an intestinal transplant.

The chain has TRBV5-1 and TRBJ2-7; D is undetermined. Trimming left V 4 bases short and J 2 bases short, with 16 bases between. The CDR3 runs to 15 residues. Germline CDR1 is SGHRS and CDR2 is YFSETQ. DNA for the CDR3: TGCGCCAGCAGCCAAACAACGAGTGCTACCTACGAGCAGTACTTC. Translated: CASSQTTSATYEQYF. The whole variable domain, remainder taken from reference TRBV5-1 and TRBJ2-7, is KAGVTQTPRYLIKTRGQQVTLSCSPISGHRSVSWYQQTPGQGLQFLFEYFSETQRNKGNFPGRFSGRQFSNSRSEMNVSTLELGDSALYLCASSQTTSATYEQYFGPGTRLTVT.

This clone was observed a handful of times. CDR3 sequence (DNA): TGTGCCAGCGGACACCAAGAGACCCAGTACTTC. Its translation is CASGHQETQYF. This chain connects TRBV7-9 to TRBJ2-5; no clear D. V shed 8 bases and J shed 0 bases, with 4 bases lying between them. This CDR3 has 11 amino acids. The germline CDR1 and CDR2 sequences are SEHNR and FQNEAQ (reference sequence).

This CDR3 is CASSLRGGDTQYF. The CDR3 nucleotides read TGTGCCAGCTCTCTGAGAGGAGGAGATACGCAGTATTTT. The chain employs TRBV6-4 and TRBJ2-3, with a possible D match to TRBD2 (5 bases). This CDR3 contains 13 residues. V was cut by 8 bases and J by 5 bases, with 14 bases left in between. Germline CDR1 and CDR2: MRHNA and SNTAGT.

This clone was picked up one time. This chain connects TRBV6-5 to TRBJ1-2; a possible D gene is TRBD1 (5 bases). The CDR3 consists of 13 residues. Germline-derived CDR1 and CDR2 are MNHEY and SVGAGI. V was clipped by 6 bases and J by 5 bases, with 13 bases between them. The CDR3 loop is CASSRESGYGYTF. Here the CDR3 DNA reads TGTGCCAGCAGCAGGGAGAGCGGGTATGGCTACACCTTC.

The chain joins TRBV14 to TRBJ2-1, with TRBD2 as a possible D gene (6 bases). V gave up 0 bases and J gave up 7 bases, with 16 bases separating them. The CDR3 is 16 amino acids. CDR1 and CDR2 (germline): SGHDN, FVKESK. The CDR3 region is CASSQDGGAVSNEQFF. The CDR3 DNA follows: TGTGCCAGCAGCCAAGATGGAGGGGCTGTTTCAAATGAGCAGTTCTTC. The variable domain in full, completed from reference TRBV14 and TRBJ2-1, reads EAGVTQFPSHSVIEKGQTVTLRCDPISGHDNLYWYRRVMGKEIKFLLHFVKESKQDESGMPNNRFLAERTGGTYSTLKVQPAELEDSGVYFCASSQDGGAVSNEQFFGPGTRLTVL.

This clone was detected once. The chain has TRBV30 and TRBJ1-1, with TRBD1 matching over 11 bases. CDR3 length: 14 amino acids. Trimming cost V 5 bases and J 3 bases; bases outside gene matches: 5. In germline, CDR1 is GTSNPN, CDR2 SVGIG (reference sequence). The CDR3 nucleotides are TGTGCCTGGGGACAGGGGGCATGGGACACTGAAGCTTTCTTT. Translation: CAWGQGAWDTEAFF.

The chain recombines TRBV29-1 with TRBJ1-1, with D possibly being TRBD1 (5 bases). Trimming took 7 bases from V and 0 from J, leaving 12 bases between them. The CDR3 consists of 13 residues. Per the germline V gene, CDR1 is SQVTM and CDR2 is ANQGSEA. In DNA, the CDR3 is TGCAGCGCCATCGGGACGGTGAACACTGAAGCTTTCTTT. Protein sequence: CSAIGTVNTEAFF.

The chain uses TRBV10-3 and TRBJ2-7, with 8 bases lining up with TRBD1. This CDR3 contains 14 residues. The J segment lost 4 bases and the V segment lost 6 bases, leaving 8 bases of the junction unmatched. Germline V gene lookup returns CDR1 ENHRY and CDR2 SYGVKD. Here the CDR3 reads CAIRPTGAPYEQYF. CDR3 sequence (DNA): TGTGCCATCAGGCCGACAGGGGCCCCTTACGAGCAGTACTTC.

The chain joins TRBV19 to TRBJ2-7; either TRBD1 or TRBD2 may fit D (5 bases each). From germline, CDR1 is LNHDA and CDR2 SQIVND (reference sequence). The CDR3 has 12 residues. The V and J ends lost 6 bases and 5 bases respectively, with 11 bases between them. The CDR3 loop is CASSRRDHEQYF. CDR3 nucleotide sequence: TGTGCCAGTAGCCGCCGGGACCACGAGCAGTACTTC.

This chain uses TRBV28 with TRBJ2-7; either TRBD1 or TRBD2 may fit D (6 bases each). CDR3 size: 14 residues. Germline V gives CDR1 MDHEN, CDR2 SYDVKM. Trimming removed 3 bases at V and 4 bases at J, with 13 bases between. The CDR3: CASSFPQGRYEQYF. The CDR3 DNA is TGTGCCAGCAGTTTTCCCCAGGGGAGGTACGAGCAGTACTTC.

The V call is TRBV6-5, the J call TRBJ2-7, with D unclear. This CDR3 has 13 amino acids. Germline V gives CDR1 MNHEY, CDR2 SVGAGI. V lost 6 bases, J lost 2 bases, and 11 bases lay in between. CDR3 nucleotides: TGTGCCAGCAGAACGGACGGCGCCTACGAGCAGTACTTC. As protein: CASRTDGAYEQYF.

CDR3 in DNA: TGTGCCAGCAGCTCGAACAGCTACGAGCAGTACTTC. Translating gives CASSSNSYEQYF. The genes are TRBV11-3 and TRBJ2-7, with D hard to call. The CDR3 has 12 residues. V was cut by 4 bases and J by 3 bases, with 7 bases left in between. The germline V gene has CDR1 SGHNT and CDR2 YENEEA.

This clone was seen a single time. V gene TRBV9 combines with J gene TRBJ2-3, with 7 bases fitting TRBD2. Germline V CDR1 and CDR2: SGDLS, YYNGEE. The CDR3 consists of 14 residues. V lost 4 bases, J lost 5 bases, and 7 bases stayed unmatched. CDR3 in DNA: TGTGCCAGCAGCTCCCAGGGAGGGAGAGATACGCAGTATTTT. This gives the protein CASSSQGGRDTQYF.

V is TRBV10-1 and J is TRBJ2-7; D gene unclear. Trimming left V 0 bases short and J 5 bases short, with 8 bases between. The CDR3 covers 13 residues. CDR1 and CDR2 from the germline V gene are WNHNN and SYGVQD (reference sequence). CDR3 nucleotide sequence: TGCGCCAGCAGTGAGTCGGGGTCCCACGAGCAGTACTTC. Its protein product is CASSESGSHEQYF.

The rearrangement links TRBV19 to TRBJ2-7; 10 nucleotides align to TRBD1. Germline trimming cut 5 bases from V and 3 bases from J; bases unmatched to any gene: 7. The CDR3 sequence is 15 residues long. Germline values: CDR1 LNHDA, CDR2 SQIVND (reference sequence). As DNA, the CDR3 is TGTGCCAGTAGTGCCCCGGGACAGGGGTACTACGAGCAGTACTTC. Translated, it gives CASSAPGQGYYEQYF.

This chain joins TRBV11-2 and TRBJ2-5; 14 bases are a match to TRBD2. This CDR3 contains 18 residues. Germline loops: CDR1 SGHAT, CDR2 FQNNGV. The V segment lost 5 bases and the J segment 1 base; nucleotides outside the gene matches: 9. CDR3 sequence reads: CASSEGRTSGGPQETQYF. The CDR3 DNA is TGTGCCAGCAGCGAAGGGAGGACTAGCGGGGGGCCCCAAGAGACCCAGTACTTC.

The gene calls are TRBV6-5 and TRBJ2-1; D is unresolved. V was cut by 6 bases and J by 2 bases, with 14 bases left in between. The CDR3 covers 15 residues. Per germline, CDR1 MNHEY and CDR2 SVGAGI. In DNA form, the CDR3 reads TGTGCCAGCAGGCCAGTAGGAATTGCCTACAATGAGCAGTTCTTC. Its protein product is CASRPVGIAYNEQFF.

The chain carries TRBV7-2 and TRBJ1-2; TRBD1 is a possible D gene (6 bases). V was shortened by 1 base and J by 3 bases, with 12 bases between the two germline ends. Per the germline V gene, CDR1 is SGHTA and CDR2 is FQGNSA. The CDR3 runs 15 residues. CDR3 nucleotide sequence: TGTGCCAGCAGCTTAGTGGGACAAGAGTACTATGGCTACACCTTC. This translates into CASSLVGQEYYGYTF.

A remark on this clone: One end of the junction varies from germline; a read error may be responsible. The chain recombines TRBV30 with TRBJ2-5; D is perhaps TRBD1 (6 bases). CDR1 GTSNPN and CDR2 SVGIG come from the germline V gene (reference sequence). This CDR3 is 13 amino acids long. The CDR3 DNA reads TGTGCCTGGAGCCGGGGACACCAGGAGACCCAGTACTTC. Protein: CAWSRGHQETQYF.

The chain links TRBV5-4 to TRBJ2-3, with D possibly TRBD2 on 6 matching bases. Trimming left V 3 bases short and J 0 bases short, with 14 bases between. CDR1 is SGHNT, CDR2 YYREEE, per germline (reference sequence). CDR3 length equals 16 residues. CDR3 in amino acids: CASSSPTSPSTDTQYF. CDR3 sequence (DNA): TGTGCCAGCAGCTCCCCCACTAGCCCAAGCACAGATACGCAGTATTTT.

This clone has more than one count but fewer than ten. The rearrangement links TRBV30 to TRBJ1-2; 7 nucleotides agree with TRBD1. The V gene's germline CDR1 is GTSNPN and CDR2 SVGIG (reference sequence). This CDR3 has 12 residues. V trimming: 1 base; J trimming: 7 bases; junction bases outside the gene matches: 3. The CDR3 sequence: CAWSAPGGGYTF. Written as DNA, the CDR3 is TGTGCCTGGAGTGCCCCAGGGGGTGGCTACACCTTC.

Of note for this clone: The junction shows a germline mismatch at one end, possibly a read error. This chain joins TRBV6-1 and TRBJ1-6; D uncertain. Per germline, CDR1 MNHNS and CDR2 SASEGT. The CDR3 extends over 12 amino acids. DNA of the CDR3: TGTGCCAGCAGTGAAGCGATGGGTGGCGGATTCTTC. Protein product: CASSEAMGGGFF.

The rearrangement uses TRBV18 and TRBJ2-5; 7 bases align to TRBD1. V was clipped by 5 bases and J by 2 bases; unmatched bases: 14. This CDR3 comprises 17 residues. Per germline, CDR1 KGHSH and CDR2 LQKENI. CDR3 in amino acids: CASSSGTARKKQETQYF. CDR3 sequence (DNA): TGTGCCAGCTCATCCGGGACAGCGAGAAAAAAACAAGAGACCCAGTACTTC.

The genes are TRBV19 and TRBJ2-7; D unclear. The ends were cut back, 6 bases at V and 1 base at J, with 10 bases in the middle. This CDR3 contains 13 residues. CDR1 is LNHDA, CDR2 SQIVND, per germline (reference sequence). This CDR3 reads CASSLDGSYEQYF. The CDR3 nucleotides are TGTGCCAGTAGCCTGGACGGATCCTACGAGCAGTACTTC.